This T cell receptor beta chain was identified in a study of blood T cell repertoires in COVID-19. Study context: T cells, B-cell-depleted T cells, or PBMCs supplied cDNA or gDNA.

The CDR3 runs to 16 residues. Germline V CDR1 and CDR2: LGHDT, YNNKEL (reference sequence). Trimming removed 4 bases from V and 2 bases from J, with 17 bases in between. This clone was recorded a few times. The repertoire was sequenced with immunoSEQ multiplex PCR; TCRdb's copy has only in-frame clones and lacks some. The profile covers some 70,000 clones, with roughly 80% appearing a single time and approximately 9.2% taken by the ten largest. The chain recombines TRBV3-1 (or the pseudogene TRBV3-2) with TRBJ2-5, with D possibly TRBD2 on 5 matching bases. This receptor was identified in a woman aged 45 to 65 with acute or convalescent COVID-19. The source material was peripheral blood. CDR3 sequence (DNA): TGTGCCAGCAGCCCAGGATTAGCTAGCTCGCAAGAGACCCAGTACTTC. This translates into CASSPGLASSQETQYF.